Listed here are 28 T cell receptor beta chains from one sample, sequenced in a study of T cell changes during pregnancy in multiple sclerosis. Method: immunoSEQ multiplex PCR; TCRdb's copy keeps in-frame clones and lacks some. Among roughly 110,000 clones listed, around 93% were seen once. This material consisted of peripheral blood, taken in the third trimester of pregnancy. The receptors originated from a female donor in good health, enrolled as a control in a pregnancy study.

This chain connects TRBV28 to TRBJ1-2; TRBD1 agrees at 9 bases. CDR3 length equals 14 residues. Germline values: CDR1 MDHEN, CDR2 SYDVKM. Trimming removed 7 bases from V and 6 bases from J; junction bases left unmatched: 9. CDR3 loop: CASTLTGGSHGYTF. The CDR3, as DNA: TGTGCCAGCACCCTGACAGGGGGTTCTCATGGCTACACCTTC.

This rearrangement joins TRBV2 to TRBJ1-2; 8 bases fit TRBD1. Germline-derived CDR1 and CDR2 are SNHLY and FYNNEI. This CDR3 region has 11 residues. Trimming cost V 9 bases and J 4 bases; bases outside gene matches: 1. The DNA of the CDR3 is TGTGCCAGTGGACAGGGCTATGGCTACACCTTC. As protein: CASGQGYGYTF.

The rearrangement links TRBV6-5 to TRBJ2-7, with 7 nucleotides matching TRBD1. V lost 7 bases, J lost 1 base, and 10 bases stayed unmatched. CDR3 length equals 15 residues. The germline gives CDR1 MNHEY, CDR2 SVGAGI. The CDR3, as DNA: TGTGCCAGCACCCCGGACAGGAGCCCTTCCTACGAGCAGTACTTC. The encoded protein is CASTPDRSPSYEQYF.

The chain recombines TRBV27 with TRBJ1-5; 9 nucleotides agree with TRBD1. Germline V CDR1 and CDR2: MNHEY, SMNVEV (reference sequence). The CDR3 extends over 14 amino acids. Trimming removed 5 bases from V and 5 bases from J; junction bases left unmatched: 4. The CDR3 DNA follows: TGTGCCAGCAGTCCGGACAGGGGTTATCAGCCCCAGCATTTT. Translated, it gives CASSPDRGYQPQHF.

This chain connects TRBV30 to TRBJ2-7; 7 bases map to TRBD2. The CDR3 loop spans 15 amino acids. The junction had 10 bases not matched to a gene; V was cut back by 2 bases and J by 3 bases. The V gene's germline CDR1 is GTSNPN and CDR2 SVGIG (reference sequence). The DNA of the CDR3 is TGTGCCTGGAGTACCGGGAGGTCAGGGAACTACGAGCAGTACTTC. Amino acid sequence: CAWSTGRSGNYEQYF.

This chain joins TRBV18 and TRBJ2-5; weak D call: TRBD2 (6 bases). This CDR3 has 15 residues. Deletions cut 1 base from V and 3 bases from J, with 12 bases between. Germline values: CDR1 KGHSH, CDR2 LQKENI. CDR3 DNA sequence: TGTGCCAGCTCACCACTGCGGGGCTCTAAAGAGACCCAGTACTTC. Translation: CASSPLRGSKETQYF.

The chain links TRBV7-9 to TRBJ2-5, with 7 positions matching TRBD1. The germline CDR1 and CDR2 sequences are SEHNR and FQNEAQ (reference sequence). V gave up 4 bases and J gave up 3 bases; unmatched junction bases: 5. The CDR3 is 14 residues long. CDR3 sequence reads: CASSSGQYKETQYF. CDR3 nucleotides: TGTGCCAGCAGCTCGGGACAGTACAAAGAGACCCAGTACTTC. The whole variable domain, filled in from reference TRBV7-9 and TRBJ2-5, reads DTGVSQNPRHKITKRGQNVTFRCDPISEHNRLYWYRQTLGQGPEFLTYFQNEAQLEKSRLLSDRFSAERPKGSFSTLEIQRTEQGDSAMYLCASSSGQYKETQYFGPGTRLLVL.

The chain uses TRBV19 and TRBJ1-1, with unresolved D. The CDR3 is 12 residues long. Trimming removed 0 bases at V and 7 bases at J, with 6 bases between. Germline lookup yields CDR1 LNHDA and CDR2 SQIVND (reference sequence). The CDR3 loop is CASSIDSFEAFF. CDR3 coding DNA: TGTGCCAGTAGTATAGATTCGTTTGAAGCTTTCTTT.

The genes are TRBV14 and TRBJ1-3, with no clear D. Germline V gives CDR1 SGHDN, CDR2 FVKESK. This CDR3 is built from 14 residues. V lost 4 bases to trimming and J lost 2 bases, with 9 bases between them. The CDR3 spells CASSPLGPGNTIYF. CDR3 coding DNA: TGTGCCAGCAGCCCTCTGGGCCCTGGAAACACCATATATTTT.

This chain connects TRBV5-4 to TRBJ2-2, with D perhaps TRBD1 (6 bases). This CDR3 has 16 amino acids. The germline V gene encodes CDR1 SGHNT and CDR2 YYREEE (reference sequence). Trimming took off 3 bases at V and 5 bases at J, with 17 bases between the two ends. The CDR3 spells CASSSERVRGTGELFF. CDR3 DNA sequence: TGTGCCAGCAGCTCTGAAAGGGTTAGGGGGACCGGGGAGCTGTTTTTT.

CDR3 sequence reads: CASSSKKEIRGYEQYF. The CDR3 nucleotides are TGTGCCAGCAGCTCAAAGAAAGAAATAAGGGGCTACGAGCAGTACTTC. The chain is built from TRBV13 and TRBJ2-7; possible D gene TRBD1, 5 bases. CDR1 is PRHDT and CDR2 is FYEKMQ in the germline V gene (reference sequence). Trimming took 4 bases from V and 3 from J, leaving 19 bases between them. The CDR3 has 16 residues.

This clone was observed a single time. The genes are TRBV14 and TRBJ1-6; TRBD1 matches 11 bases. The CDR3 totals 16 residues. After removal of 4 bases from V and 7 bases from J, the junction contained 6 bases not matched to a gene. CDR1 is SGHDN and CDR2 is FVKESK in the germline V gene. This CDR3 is CASSPAGQGVNSPLHF. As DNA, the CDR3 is TGTGCCAGCAGCCCCGCGGGACAGGGGGTGAATTCACCCCTCCACTTT.

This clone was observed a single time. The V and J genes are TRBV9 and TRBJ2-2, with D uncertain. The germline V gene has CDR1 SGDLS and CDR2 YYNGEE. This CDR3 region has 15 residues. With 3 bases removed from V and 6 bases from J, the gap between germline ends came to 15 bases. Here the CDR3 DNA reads TGTGCCAGCAGCGCAACCGAGGCGGTCCCCGGGGAGCTGTTTTTT. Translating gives CASSATEAVPGELFF. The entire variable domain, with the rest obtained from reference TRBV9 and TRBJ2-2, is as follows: DSGVTQTPKHLITATGQRVTLRCSPRSGDLSVYWYQQSLDQGLQFLIQYYNGEERAKGNILERFSAQQFPDLHSELNLSSLELGDSALYFCASSATEAVPGELFFGEGSRLTVL.

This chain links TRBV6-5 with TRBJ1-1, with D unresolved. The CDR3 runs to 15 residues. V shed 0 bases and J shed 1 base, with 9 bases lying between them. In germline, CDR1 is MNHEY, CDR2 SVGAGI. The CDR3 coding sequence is TGTGCCAGCAGTTACTCGAATACAGAGAACACTGAAGCTTTCTTT. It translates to CASSYSNTENTEAFF.

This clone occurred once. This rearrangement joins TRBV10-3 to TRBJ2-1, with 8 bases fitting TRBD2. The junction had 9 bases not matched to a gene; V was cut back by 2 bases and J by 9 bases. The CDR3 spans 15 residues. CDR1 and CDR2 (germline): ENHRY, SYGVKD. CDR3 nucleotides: TGTGCCATCAGTGAGGGGCGGGGGGAGTACGGTGAGCAGTTCTTC. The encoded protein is CAISEGRGEYGEQFF.

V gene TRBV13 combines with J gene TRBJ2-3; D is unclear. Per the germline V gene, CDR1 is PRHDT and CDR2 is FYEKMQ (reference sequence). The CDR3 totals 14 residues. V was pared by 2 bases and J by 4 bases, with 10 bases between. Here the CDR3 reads CASSLISGADTQYF. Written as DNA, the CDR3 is TGTGCCAGCAGCTTAATCTCCGGAGCAGATACGCAGTATTTT.

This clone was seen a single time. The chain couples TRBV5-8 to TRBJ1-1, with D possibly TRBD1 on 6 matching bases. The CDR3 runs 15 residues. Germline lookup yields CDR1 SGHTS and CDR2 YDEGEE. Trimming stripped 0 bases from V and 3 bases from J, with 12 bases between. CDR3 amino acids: CASSLDGRGDTEAFF. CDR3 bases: TGTGCCAGCAGCTTGGATGGCAGGGGTGACACTGAAGCTTTCTTT. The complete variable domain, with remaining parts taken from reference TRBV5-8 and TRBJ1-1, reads EAGVTQSPTHLIKTRGQQATLRCSPISGHTSVYWYQQALGLGLQFLLWYDEGEERNRGNFPPRFSGRQFPNYSSELNVNALELEDSALYLCASSLDGRGDTEAFFGQGTRLTVV.

CDR3 DNA sequence: TGTGCCTGGAGTGTGGGCAGGGCTAATTCACCCCTCCACTTT. It translates to CAWSVGRANSPLHF. This chain uses TRBV30 with TRBJ1-6; TRBD1 is a possible D gene (5 bases). Deletions cut 0 bases from V and 6 bases from J, with 9 bases between. The CDR3 extends over 14 amino acids. Germline V gives CDR1 GTSNPN, CDR2 SVGIG (reference sequence).

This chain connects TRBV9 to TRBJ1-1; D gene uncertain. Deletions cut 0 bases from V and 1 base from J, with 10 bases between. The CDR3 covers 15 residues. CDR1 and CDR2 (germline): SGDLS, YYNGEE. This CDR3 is CASSVDEGWNTEAFF. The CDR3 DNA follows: TGTGCCAGCAGCGTAGATGAGGGTTGGAACACTGAAGCTTTCTTT.

The CDR3 DNA sequence: TGTGCCAGCAGCTATGACAGGACTGGGGCCAACGTCCTGACTTTC. This translates into CASSYDRTGANVLTF. The chain combines TRBV5-8 with TRBJ2-6; the D gene is possibly TRBD1 (6 bases). Germline CDR1 and CDR2: SGHTS and YDEGEE. This CDR3 spans 15 amino acids. V shed 3 bases and J shed 2 bases, with 9 bases lying between them. The whole variable domain, remainder taken from reference TRBV5-8 and TRBJ2-6, is EAGVTQSPTHLIKTRGQQATLRCSPISGHTSVYWYQQALGLGLQFLLWYDEGEERNRGNFPPRFSGRQFPNYSSELNVNALELEDSALYLCASSYDRTGANVLTFGAGSRLTVL.

CDR3: CASSSMPVAGSYGYTF. CDR3 coding DNA: TGTGCCAGCAGCAGCATGCCCGTAGCCGGGAGCTATGGCTACACCTTC. This chain links TRBV7-9 with TRBJ1-2; no firm D call. V was pared by 5 bases and J by 4 bases, with 20 bases between. This CDR3 has 16 residues. Germline V CDR1 and CDR2: SEHNR, FQNEAQ (reference sequence).

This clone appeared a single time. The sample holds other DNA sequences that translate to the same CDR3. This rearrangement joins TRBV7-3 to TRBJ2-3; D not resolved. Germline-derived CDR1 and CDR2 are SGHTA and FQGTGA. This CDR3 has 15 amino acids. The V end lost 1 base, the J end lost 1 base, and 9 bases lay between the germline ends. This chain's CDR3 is CASSLMGSRTDTQYF. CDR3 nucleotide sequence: TGTGCCAGCAGCTTAATGGGCAGCCGCACAGATACGCAGTATTTT.

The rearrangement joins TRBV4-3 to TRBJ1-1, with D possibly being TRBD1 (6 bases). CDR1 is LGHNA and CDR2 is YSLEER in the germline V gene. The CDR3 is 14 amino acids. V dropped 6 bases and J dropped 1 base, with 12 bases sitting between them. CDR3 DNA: TGCGCCAGCAGTCCAGGGGCCTCGAACACTGAAGCTTTCTTT. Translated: CASSPGASNTEAFF.

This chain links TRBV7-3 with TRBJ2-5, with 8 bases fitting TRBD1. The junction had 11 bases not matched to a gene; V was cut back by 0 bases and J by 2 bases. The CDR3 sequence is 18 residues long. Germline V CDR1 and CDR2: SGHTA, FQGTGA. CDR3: CASSLTPHRGVTQETQYF. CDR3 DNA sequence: TGTGCCAGCAGCTTAACGCCCCACAGGGGGGTAACGCAAGAGACCCAGTACTTC.

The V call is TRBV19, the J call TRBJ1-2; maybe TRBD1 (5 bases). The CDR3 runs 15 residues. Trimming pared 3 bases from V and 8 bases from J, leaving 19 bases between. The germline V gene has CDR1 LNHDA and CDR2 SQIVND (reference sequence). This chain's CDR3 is CASSIPGELTWGYTF. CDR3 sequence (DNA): TGTGCCAGTAGTATCCCGGGGGAGCTCACATGGGGCTACACCTTC.

CDR3 loop: CASSLGQDPSYEQYF. For the CDR3, the DNA is TGTGCCAGCAGCTTGGGGCAGGATCCTTCCTACGAGCAGTACTTC. The V gene is TRBV5-8, the J gene TRBJ2-7; D gene ambiguous. Trimming shortened V by 0 bases and J by 1 base, and 11 bases separated the two germline ends. CDR3 length: 15 residues. Germline CDR1 reads SGHTS; CDR2 reads YDEGEE.

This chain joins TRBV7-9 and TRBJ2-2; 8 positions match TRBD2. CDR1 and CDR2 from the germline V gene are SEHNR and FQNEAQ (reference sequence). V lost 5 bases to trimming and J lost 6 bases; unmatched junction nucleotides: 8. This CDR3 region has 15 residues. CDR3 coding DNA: TGTGCCAGCAGCCGACCGGGACTAGGGGCCGGGGAGCTGTTTTTT. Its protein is CASSRPGLGAGELFF.

CDR3 sequence: CASGLAIRETQYF. The CDR3 coding sequence is TGTGCCAGCGGCCTAGCGATCCGGGAGACCCAGTACTTC. The rearrangement joins TRBV6-5 to TRBJ2-5, with D possibly being TRBD2 (6 bases). The CDR3 is 13 residues long. V gave up 8 bases and J gave up 5 bases, with 15 bases separating them. The germline V gene has CDR1 MNHEY and CDR2 SVGAGI.